Detailed here is one TCR beta chain. The entry originates in a study of blood T cell repertoires in COVID-19. About the research overall: Acute-phase and convalescent COVID-19 samples originated in the United States, Italy and Spain. The cDNA or gDNA used as material had been derived from T cells, B-cell-depleted T cells, or PBMCs.

Germline CDR1 reads SGHTA; CDR2 reads FQGNSA. V shed 0 bases and J 4 bases; nucleotides not matched to a gene: 4. The CDR3 spans 15 residues. Source study methods: Reference gene primer amplification gave nucleated cell count estimates. The protocol was immunoSEQ multiplex PCR, while the TCRdb copy is restricted to in-frame clones and leaves out a portion. V, J and clone size reflect that table, while D and trimming were determined from the DNA. Among about 250,000 clones listed, 65% to 90% were seen once. Specimen: peripheral blood. The chain joins TRBV7-2 to TRBJ2-7, with 9 bases matching TRBD1. This receptor was obtained from a woman over 75 with active or convalescent COVID-19. The CDR3 DNA reads TGTGCCAGCAGCTTAGCAGGGACAGGGTCTTACGAGCAGTACTTC. It yields the protein CASSLAGTGSYEQYF. Looking up the rest from reference TRBV7-2 and TRBJ2-7 gives the full variable domain: GAGVSQSPSNKVTEKGKDVELRCDPISGHTALYWYRQSLGQGLEFLIYFQGNSAPDKSGLPSDRFSAERTGGSVSTLTIQRTQQEDSAVYLCASSLAGTGSYEQYFGPGTRLTVT.